Described below is a single T cell receptor (beta chain) sequence and its context. Its target is unknown. This sample stems from a study of molecular identifiers for immune sequencing clone quantification. Study outcomes and limitations: Whereas naive cells kept under 1% of molecules in clones above 20 RNA copies, such clones held over 99% in effectors.

TCRdb itself ran the PCR reads through MiXCR, one entry per CDR3 protein. The sample has hundreds of thousands of distinct CDR3 sequences; just under 20% are singletons. This CDR3 comprises 12 residues. Germline CDR1 MRHNA, CDR2 SNTAGT. V was shortened by 2 bases and J by 14 bases, with 15 bases between the two germline ends. Using 10%, 30% or 50% RNA, naive CD8 libraries were derived from 20,000 to 1,000,000 sorted cells. CD8+CD4-CCR7+CD45RA+ sorting gave the naive CD8 T cells. The sequence derives from a human donor in good health. Some libraries in this study had Jurkat cell RNA spiked in. Sequenced sample: naive CD8+ T cells from blood, with Jurkat cell RNA spiked in. Subset reported: FACS-sorted CD8+CD4-CCR7+CD45RA+ naive T cells. This rearrangement joins TRBV6-4 to TRBJ1-2; no clear D gene. As DNA, the CDR3 is TGTGCCAGCAGTGACGTAGGAAACCCCTTAACCTTC. Residues: CASSDVGNPLTF.